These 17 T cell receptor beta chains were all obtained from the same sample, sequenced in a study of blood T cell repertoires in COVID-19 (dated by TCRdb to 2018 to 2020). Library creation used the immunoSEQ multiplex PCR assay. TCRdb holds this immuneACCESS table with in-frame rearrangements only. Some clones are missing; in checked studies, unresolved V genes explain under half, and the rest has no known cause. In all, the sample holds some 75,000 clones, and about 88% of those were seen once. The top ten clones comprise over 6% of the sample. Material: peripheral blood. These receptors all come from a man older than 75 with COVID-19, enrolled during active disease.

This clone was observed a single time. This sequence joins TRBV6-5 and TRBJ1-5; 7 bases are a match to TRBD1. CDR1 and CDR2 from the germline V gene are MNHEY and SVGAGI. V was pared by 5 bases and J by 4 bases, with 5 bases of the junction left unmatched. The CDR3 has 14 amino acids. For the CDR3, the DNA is TGTGCCAGCAGTCCACAGGGGCGAAATCAGCCCCAGCATTTT. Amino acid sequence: CASSPQGRNQPQHF.

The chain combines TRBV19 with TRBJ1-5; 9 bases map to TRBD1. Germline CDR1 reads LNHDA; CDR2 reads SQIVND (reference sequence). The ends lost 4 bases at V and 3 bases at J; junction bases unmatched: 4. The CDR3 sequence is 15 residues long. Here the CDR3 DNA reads TGTGCCAGTAGTACGGACAGGGGTTCCAATCAGCCCCAGCATTTT. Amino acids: CASSTDRGSNQPQHF. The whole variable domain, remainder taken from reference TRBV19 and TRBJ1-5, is DGGITQSPKYLFRKEGQNVTLSCEQNLNHDAMYWYRQDPGQGLRLIYYSQIVNDFQKGDIAEGYSVSREKKESFPLTVTSAQKNPTAFYLCASSTDRGSNQPQHFGDGTRLSIL.

The CDR3 is CASSPRQGTVQYF. DNA of the CDR3: TGTGCCAGCAGCCCCAGACAGGGGACGGTTCAGTACTTC. The chain combines TRBV11-2 with TRBJ2-4; 8 nucleotides agree with TRBD1. Germline CDR1 is SGHAT and CDR2 is FQNNGV. After removal of 5 bases from V and 11 bases from J, the junction contained 8 bases not matched to a gene. This CDR3 has 13 amino acids.

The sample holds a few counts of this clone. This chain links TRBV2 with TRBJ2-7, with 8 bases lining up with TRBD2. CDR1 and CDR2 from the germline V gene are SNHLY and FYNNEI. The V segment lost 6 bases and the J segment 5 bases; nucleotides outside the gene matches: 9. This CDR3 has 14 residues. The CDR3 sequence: CASRRGVYIDEQYF. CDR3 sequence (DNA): TGTGCCAGCAGGCGGGGGGTATATATCGACGAGCAGTACTTC.

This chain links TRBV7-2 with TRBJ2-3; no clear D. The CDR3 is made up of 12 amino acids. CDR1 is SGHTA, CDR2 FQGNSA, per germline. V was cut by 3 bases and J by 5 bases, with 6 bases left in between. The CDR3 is CASSFPGDTQYF. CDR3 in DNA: TGTGCCAGCAGCTTCCCGGGAGATACGCAGTATTTT.

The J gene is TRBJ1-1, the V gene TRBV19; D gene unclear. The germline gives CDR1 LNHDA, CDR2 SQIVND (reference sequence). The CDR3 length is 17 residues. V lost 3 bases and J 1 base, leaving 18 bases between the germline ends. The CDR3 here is CASSIPRGNLKNTEAFF. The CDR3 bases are TGTGCCAGTAGTATTCCCCGGGGAAACCTCAAGAACACTGAAGCTTTCTTT.

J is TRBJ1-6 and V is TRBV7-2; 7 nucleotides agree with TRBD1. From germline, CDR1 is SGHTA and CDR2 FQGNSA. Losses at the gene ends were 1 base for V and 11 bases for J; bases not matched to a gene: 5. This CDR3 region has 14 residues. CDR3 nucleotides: TGTGCCAGCAGCTTAGGGACAGGTTTGGCACCCCTCCACTTT. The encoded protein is CASSLGTGLAPLHF.

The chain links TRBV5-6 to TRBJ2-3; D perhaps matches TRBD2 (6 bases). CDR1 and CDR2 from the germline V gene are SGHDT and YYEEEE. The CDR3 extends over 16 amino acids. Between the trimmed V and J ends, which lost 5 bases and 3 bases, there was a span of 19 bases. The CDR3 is CASRGGLARSTDTQYF. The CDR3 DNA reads TGTGCCAGCAGAGGAGGGCTAGCGAGAAGTACAGATACGCAGTATTTT.

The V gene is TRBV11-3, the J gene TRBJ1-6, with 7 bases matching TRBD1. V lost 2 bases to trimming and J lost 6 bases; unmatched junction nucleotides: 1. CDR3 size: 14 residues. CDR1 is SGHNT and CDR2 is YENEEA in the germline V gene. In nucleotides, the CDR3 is TGTGCCAGCAGCTTAAACAGGGGTAATTCACCCCTCCACTTT. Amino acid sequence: CASSLNRGNSPLHF.

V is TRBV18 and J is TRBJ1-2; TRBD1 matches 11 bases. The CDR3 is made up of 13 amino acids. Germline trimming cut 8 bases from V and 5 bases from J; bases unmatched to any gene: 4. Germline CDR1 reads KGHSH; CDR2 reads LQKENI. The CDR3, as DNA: TGTGCCAGCCTTGGACAGGGGGCATATGGCTACACCTTC. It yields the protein CASLGQGAYGYTF.

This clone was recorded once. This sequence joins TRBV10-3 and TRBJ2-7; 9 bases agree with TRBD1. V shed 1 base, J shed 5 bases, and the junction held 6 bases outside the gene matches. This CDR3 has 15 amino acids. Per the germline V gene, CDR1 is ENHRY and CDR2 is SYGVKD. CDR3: CAISELRDRAHEQYF. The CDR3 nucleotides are TGTGCCATCAGTGAGTTGAGGGACAGGGCCCACGAGCAGTACTTC.

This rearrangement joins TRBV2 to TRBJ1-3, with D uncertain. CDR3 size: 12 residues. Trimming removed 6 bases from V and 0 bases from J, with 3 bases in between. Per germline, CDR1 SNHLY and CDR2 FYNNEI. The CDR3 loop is CASRSSGNTIYF. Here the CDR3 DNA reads TGTGCCAGCAGGAGCTCTGGAAACACCATATATTTT. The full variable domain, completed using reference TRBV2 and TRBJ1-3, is EPEVTQTPSHQVTQMGQEVILRCVPISNHLYFYWYRQILGQKVEFLVSFYNNEISEKSEIFDDQFSVERPDGSNFTLKIRSTKLEDSAMYFCASRSSGNTIYFGEGSWLTVV.

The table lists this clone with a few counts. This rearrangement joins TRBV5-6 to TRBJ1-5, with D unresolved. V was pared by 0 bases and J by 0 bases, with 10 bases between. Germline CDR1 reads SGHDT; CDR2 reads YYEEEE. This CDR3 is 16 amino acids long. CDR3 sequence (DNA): TGTGCCAGCAGCTTGGGGGCAGGTTATAGCAATCAGCCCCAGCATTTT. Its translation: CASSLGAGYSNQPQHF.

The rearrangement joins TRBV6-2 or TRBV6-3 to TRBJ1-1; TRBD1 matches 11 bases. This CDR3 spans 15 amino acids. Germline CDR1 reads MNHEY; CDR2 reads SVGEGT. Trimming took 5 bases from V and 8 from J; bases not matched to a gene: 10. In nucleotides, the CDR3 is TGTGCCAGCAGTGGCCGAGGACAGGGGGCTGTGGAAGCTTTCTTT. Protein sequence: CASSGRGQGAVEAFF.

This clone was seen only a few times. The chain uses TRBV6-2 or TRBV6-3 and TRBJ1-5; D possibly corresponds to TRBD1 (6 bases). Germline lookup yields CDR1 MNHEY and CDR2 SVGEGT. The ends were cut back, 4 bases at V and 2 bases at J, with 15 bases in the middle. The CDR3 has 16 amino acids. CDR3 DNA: TGTGCCAGCAGTTCAGGGGCCCCCGGTGGCAATCAGCCCCAGCATTTT. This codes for CASSSGAPGGNQPQHF.

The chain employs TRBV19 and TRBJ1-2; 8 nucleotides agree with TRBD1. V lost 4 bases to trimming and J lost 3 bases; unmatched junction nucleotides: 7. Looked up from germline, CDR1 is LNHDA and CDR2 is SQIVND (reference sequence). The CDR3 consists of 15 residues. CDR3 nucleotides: TGTGCCAGTAGTACGGACAGGGATGGAGACTATGGCTACACCTTC. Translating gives CASSTDRDGDYGYTF. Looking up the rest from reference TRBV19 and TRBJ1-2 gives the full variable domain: DGGITQSPKYLFRKEGQNVTLSCEQNLNHDAMYWYRQDPGQGLRLIYYSQIVNDFQKGDIAEGYSVSREKKESFPLTVTSAQKNPTAFYLCASSTDRDGDYGYTFGSGTRLTVV.

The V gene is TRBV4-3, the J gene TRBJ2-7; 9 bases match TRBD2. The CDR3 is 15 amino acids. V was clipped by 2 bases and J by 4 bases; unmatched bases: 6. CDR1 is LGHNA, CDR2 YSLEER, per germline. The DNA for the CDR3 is TGCGCCAGCAGCCAACTTCTAGCGGGGTTGTACGAGCAGTACTTC. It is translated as CASSQLLAGLYEQYF.